This T cell receptor beta chain was documented in a study of beta chain features in type 1 diabetes. Whole-study results and caveats: When Type 1 diabetes patients were examined, their TCRB CDR3s proved moderately but significantly shorter in all four CD4+ subsets. There were fewer insertions and more deletions at the VDJ junctions of type 1 diabetes patients.

Every bit of the isolated RNA underwent reverse transcription, so sequencing read expressed TCRB transcripts. This table comes from immunoSEQ multiplex PCR, and its TCRdb copy is limited to in-frame clones, with some not included. The data show 120,000 or so clones, with around 16% seen just once and 2.6% held by the top ten. It was via CD45RO/CCR7/CD25/CD127/CD95/CD27 that CD4+ naive, central memory, regulatory and stem cell-like memory cells were sorted. Germline CDR1 and CDR2: GTSNPN and SVGIG (reference sequence). The CDR3 is 15 amino acids. The V and J ends lost 8 bases and 0 bases respectively, with 19 bases between them. This clone came up a few times. Its antigen is undetermined.

Specimen: central memory CD4+ T cells from blood. V is TRBV30 and J is TRBJ1-1; D perhaps matches TRBD1 (6 bases). The sequence was obtained from a man between 18 and 35 years old with type 1 diabetes. For the CDR3, the DNA is TGTGCCCACCGACAGGCGTTTGGGATGAACACTGAAGCTTTCTTT. It is translated as CAHRQAFGMNTEAFF.